These 30 T cell receptor beta chains share one sample of origin, sequenced in a study of T cells in localized non-small cell lung cancer. Only in-frame clones appear in the TCRdb table, and some are missing; sequencing was by immunoSEQ multiplex PCR. The sample yields roughly 32,000 clones, approximately 91% seen once. Specimen: peripheral blood mononuclear cells, collected before any cancer treatment. These receptors were collected from a woman between 35 and 75 years old with stage III lung adenocarcinoma.

CDR3 in amino acids: CASSESSPSGTNNSPLHF. CDR3 coding DNA: TGCGCCAGCAGTGAGTCGAGCCCCAGCGGTACTAATAATTCACCCCTCCACTTT. The V call is TRBV10-2, the J call TRBJ1-6; D is uncertain. V lost 0 bases and J lost 5, with 17 bases in between. The CDR3 is 18 residues long. Looked up from germline, CDR1 is WSHSY and CDR2 is SAAADI.

The V gene is TRBV5-1, the J gene TRBJ1-1; no definite D call. V was pared by 5 bases and J by 3 bases, with 11 bases between. The V gene's germline CDR1 is SGHRS and CDR2 YFSETQ. This CDR3 is built from 13 residues. The CDR3 spells CASSPIVDTEAFF. For the CDR3, the DNA is TGCGCCAGCAGTCCCATCGTAGACACTGAAGCTTTCTTT. The variable domain in full, completed from reference TRBV5-1 and TRBJ1-1, reads KAGVTQTPRYLIKTRGQQVTLSCSPISGHRSVSWYQQTPGQGLQFLFEYFSETQRNKGNFPGRFSGRQFSNSRSEMNVSTLELGDSALYLCASSPIVDTEAFFGQGTRLTVV.

The V call is TRBV7-8, the J call TRBJ1-1; no definite D call. Trimming left V 2 bases short and J 1 base short, with 11 bases between. The CDR3 runs 15 residues. Germline CDR1 SGHVS, CDR2 FQNEAQ. The CDR3 bases are TGTGCCAGCAGCTTAATCGCGGCTTCGAACACTGAAGCTTTCTTT. It translates to CASSLIAASNTEAFF.

V usage is TRBV5-1 and J usage is TRBJ2-3; D call uncertain. From germline, CDR1 is SGHRS and CDR2 YFSETQ. Trimming shortened V by 0 bases and J by 6 bases, and 2 bases separated the two germline ends. This CDR3 region has 11 residues. For the CDR3, the DNA is TGCGCCAGCAGCTTGGTCGATACGCAGTATTTT. Its translation: CASSLVDTQYF.

The chain couples TRBV10-3 to TRBJ2-3; TRBD2 agrees at 13 bases. The CDR3 runs 14 residues. Trimming cost V 9 bases and J 6 bases; bases outside gene matches: 6. In germline, CDR1 is ENHRY, CDR2 SYGVKD. The CDR3 protein is CAIRTSGRSDTQYF. Here the CDR3 DNA reads TGTGCCATACGGACTAGCGGGAGAAGTGATACGCAGTATTTT.

The rearrangement uses TRBV5-4 and TRBJ2-7, with D maybe TRBD2 (6 bases). Trimming took 4 bases from V and 4 from J, leaving 12 bases between them. The CDR3 has 13 residues. Germline V gene lookup returns CDR1 SGHNT and CDR2 YYREEE (reference sequence). CDR3 in amino acids: CASSTVGGYEQYF. In DNA, the CDR3 is TGTGCCAGCAGCACGGTGGGGGGTTACGAGCAGTACTTC.

This clone was detected only once. The J gene is TRBJ1-1, the V gene TRBV7-2; tentatively, D is TRBD1 (6 bases). CDR1 is SGHTA and CDR2 is FQGNSA in the germline V gene. V was trimmed by 5 bases and J by 7 bases, leaving 14 bases between them. CDR3 length: 13 residues. The CDR3 region is CASSPYGGLEAFF. The CDR3 nucleotides read TGTGCCAGCAGCCCCTACGGGGGGCTTGAAGCTTTCTTT.

This sequence joins TRBV6-5 and TRBJ2-7; 8 nucleotides agree with TRBD2. There are 15 residues in the CDR3. The germline CDR1 and CDR2 sequences are MNHEY and SVGAGI. Unmatched junction bases numbered 9, after V lost 5 bases and J lost 3 bases. The CDR3 region has the DNA TGTGCCAGCAGTCGCACTAGCGGAGAACTCTACGAGCAGTACTTC. Protein sequence: CASSRTSGELYEQYF.

This rearrangement joins TRBV11-3 to TRBJ2-7, with 9 bases that match TRBD2. Germline loops: CDR1 SGHNT, CDR2 YENEEA. The CDR3 loop spans 14 amino acids. J was trimmed by 7 bases and V by 5 bases; bases with no gene match: 9. This CDR3 reads CASSKQRGAGEQYF. The DNA of the CDR3 is TGTGCCAGCAGCAAACAGCGGGGGGCGGGGGAGCAGTACTTC.

The chain combines TRBV2 with TRBJ2-1; D perhaps matches TRBD1 (5 bases). Trimming took 6 bases from V and 4 from J, leaving 7 bases between them. The CDR3 loop spans 12 amino acids. The germline V gene encodes CDR1 SNHLY and CDR2 FYNNEI. The CDR3: CASRRQYNEQFF. The CDR3 DNA follows: TGTGCCAGCAGGAGACAGTACAATGAGCAGTTCTTC.

The genes are TRBV5-1 and TRBJ1-4; D remains ambiguous. The CDR3 loop spans 14 amino acids. Germline loops: CDR1 SGHRS, CDR2 YFSETQ. Trimming cost V 3 bases and J 3 bases, with 9 bases left between them. The CDR3 protein is CASSSGRPNEKLFF. Here the CDR3 DNA reads TGCGCCAGCAGCTCCGGACGGCCTAATGAAAAACTGTTTTTT.

The chain uses TRBV19 and TRBJ1-1, with D hard to call. CDR1 is LNHDA and CDR2 is SQIVND in the germline V gene (reference sequence). Trimming shortened V by 2 bases and J by 2 bases, and 15 bases separated the two germline ends. The CDR3 consists of 16 residues. In DNA form, the CDR3 reads TGTGCCAGTAGTATACCCCGCGGCCGCCTCAACACTGAAGCTTTCTTT. It is translated as CASSIPRGRLNTEAFF.

V is TRBV28 and J is TRBJ1-1; D is perhaps TRBD1 (6 bases). The CDR3 extends over 12 amino acids. Germline assignment: CDR1 MDHEN and CDR2 SYDVKM. The ends were cut back, 4 bases at V and 6 bases at J, with 9 bases in the middle. CDR3 sequence (DNA): TGTGCCAGCAGTTCCTGGGGGCCTGAAGCTTTCTTT. Translation gives CASSSWGPEAFF.

V usage is TRBV10-3 and J usage is TRBJ2-7; D might be TRBD1 (7 bases). The CDR3 is 13 residues long. Trimming shortened V by 3 bases and J by 5 bases, and 11 bases separated the two germline ends. Germline CDR1 and CDR2: ENHRY and SYGVKD. In DNA, the CDR3 is TGTGCCATCAGTGATGGCAGGGGGGACGAGCAGTACTTC. Residues: CAISDGRGDEQYF.

The genes are TRBV7-9 and TRBJ1-1, with D perhaps TRBD1 (5 bases). The V gene lost 4 bases and the J gene lost 1 base, with 13 bases spanning the gap. CDR3 size: 15 residues. Germline V lookup: CDR1 SEHNR, CDR2 FQNEAQ (reference sequence). CDR3 nucleotides: TGTGCCAGCAGCTCATCCGGGACGTGGAACACTGAAGCTTTCTTT. It codes for CASSSSGTWNTEAFF.

This clone was found once. J is TRBJ2-3 and V is TRBV11-3; TRBD1 matches 7 bases. Per the germline V gene, CDR1 is SGHNT and CDR2 is YENEEA. V was pared by 4 bases and J by 10 bases, with 8 bases of the junction left unmatched. This CDR3 region has 13 residues. For the CDR3, the DNA is TGTGCCAGCAGCTCTGTGACCGGGACAGCGCAGTATTTT. It codes for CASSSVTGTAQYF.

The count of this clone is one. V is TRBV5-3 and J is TRBJ1-5; a possible D gene is TRBD1 (5 bases). Being an ORF, TRBV5-3 has a function that is uncertain. The CDR3 is 15 amino acids. Trimming left V 9 bases short and J 2 bases short, with 18 bases between. CDR3 DNA sequence: TGTGCCACCTGGGGCCGTGAAAGAGGCAATCAGCCCCAGCATTTT. Amino acid sequence: CATWGRERGNQPQHF.

The chain joins TRBV2 to TRBJ1-1; D not resolved. CDR1 and CDR2 from the germline V gene are SNHLY and FYNNEI. V lost 2 bases and J 7 bases, leaving 5 bases between the germline ends. The CDR3 length is 11 residues. CDR3 nucleotide sequence: TGTGCCAGCAGTGAATTAAGTGAAGCTTTCTTT. This translates into CASSELSEAFF.

A single count supports this clone. The sample has other DNA sequences that encode this CDR3 too. This chain joins TRBV29-1 and TRBJ2-1; D is uncertain. CDR1 SQVTM and CDR2 ANQGSEA come from the germline V gene. V lost 7 bases to trimming and J lost 6 bases, with 16 bases between them. The CDR3 consists of 13 residues. CDR3 sequence: CSAATQRRNEQFF. CDR3 DNA sequence: TGCAGCGCCGCCACTCAGCGACGCAATGAGCAGTTCTTC.

The chain has TRBV7-9 and TRBJ1-2, with 10 bases fitting TRBD1. Germline V lookup: CDR1 SEHNR, CDR2 FQNEAQ (reference sequence). With V trimmed by 5 bases and J by 4 bases, 7 bases remained unmatched. This CDR3 has 15 residues. The CDR3 protein is CASSQDRGRVYGYTF. The CDR3 bases are TGTGCCAGCAGCCAAGACAGGGGGCGAGTCTATGGCTACACCTTC.

This rearrangement joins TRBV7-3 to TRBJ2-1; the match to TRBD1 covers 9 bases. This CDR3 region has 15 residues. Germline V gives CDR1 SGHTA, CDR2 FQGTGA. J was trimmed by 8 bases and V by 6 bases; bases with no gene match: 11. CDR3 amino acids: CASSVTGGAPHEQFF. CDR3 coding DNA: TGTGCCAGCAGTGTTACAGGGGGCGCCCCCCATGAGCAGTTCTTC.

The genes are TRBV19 and TRBJ2-7; 8 bases match TRBD2. V lost 4 bases and J lost 5; bases outside the gene matches: 13. The germline CDR1 and CDR2 sequences are LNHDA and SQIVND (reference sequence). There are 16 residues in the CDR3. The CDR3: CASSTLNGREGHEQYF. CDR3 DNA sequence: TGTGCCAGTAGTACTCTGAATGGCCGGGAGGGCCACGAGCAGTACTTC.

This chain joins TRBV9 and TRBJ1-1; D gene ambiguous. The V end lost 0 bases, the J end lost 2 bases, and 8 bases lay between the germline ends. The CDR3 sequence is 14 residues long. CDR1 is SGDLS, CDR2 YYNGEE, per germline. DNA for the CDR3: TGTGCCAGCAGCGTAGATCTGGATAACACTGAAGCTTTCTTT. Translation gives CASSVDLDNTEAFF.

The chain joins TRBV6-5 to TRBJ1-5; D might be TRBD1 (5 bases). CDR3 length: 13 residues. V lost 9 bases, J lost 3 bases, and 12 bases lay in between. The germline gives CDR1 MNHEY, CDR2 SVGAGI. CDR3 amino acids: CASRGRVNQPQHF. The CDR3 bases are TGTGCCAGTCGGGGCAGGGTCAATCAGCCCCAGCATTTT.

The rearrangement uses TRBV30 and TRBJ2-1; D remains unclear. Looked up from germline, CDR1 is GTSNPN and CDR2 is SVGIG (reference sequence). V was cut by 3 bases and J by 2 bases, with 5 bases left in between. The CDR3 totals 12 residues. The CDR3: CAWRGPYNEQFF. The CDR3 nucleotides are TGTGCCTGGAGAGGTCCCTACAATGAGCAGTTCTTC.

J is TRBJ2-2 and V is TRBV25-1, with a weak D call TRBD2 (6 bases). CDR3 length equals 16 residues. Germline lookup yields CDR1 MGHDK and CDR2 SYGVNS. The ends were cut back, 1 base at V and 5 bases at J, with 14 bases in the middle. The CDR3 sequence is CASSESEGAGTGELFF. The CDR3 DNA follows: TGTGCCAGCAGTGAATCAGAGGGCGCGGGGACCGGGGAGCTGTTTTTT.

The chain has TRBV2 and TRBJ2-1, with 9 positions matching TRBD2. Germline trimming cut 4 bases from V and 9 bases from J; bases unmatched to any gene: 7. The CDR3 has 14 residues. CDR1 and CDR2 (germline): SNHLY, FYNNEI. CDR3 in amino acids: CASSAGTSMAEQFF. The CDR3 nucleotides are TGTGCCAGCAGTGCCGGGACTAGCATGGCTGAGCAGTTCTTC.

The rearrangement uses TRBV27 and TRBJ2-7, with D perhaps matching TRBD1 or TRBD2 (6 bases each). CDR3 size: 13 residues. Per germline, CDR1 MNHEY and CDR2 SMNVEV (reference sequence). V was shortened by 6 bases and J by 4 bases, with 13 bases between the two germline ends. The CDR3 is CASRRRGGYEQYF. In DNA form, the CDR3 reads TGTGCCAGCAGGAGGAGAGGGGGGTACGAGCAGTACTTC.

This clone appeared a single time. CDR3 amino acids: CATSRETGSGANVLTF. CDR3 coding DNA: TGTGCCACCAGCAGAGAAACAGGGTCTGGGGCCAACGTCCTGACTTTC. The rearrangement links TRBV15 to TRBJ2-6; D is perhaps TRBD1 (6 bases). The CDR3 sequence is 16 residues long. V lost 0 bases to trimming and J lost 1 base, with 7 bases between them. Germline lookup yields CDR1 LNHNV and CDR2 YYDKDF (reference sequence).

The chain links TRBV7-2 to TRBJ2-3; D is unclear. Germline-derived CDR1 and CDR2 are SGHTA and FQGNSA. CDR3 size: 14 residues. Trimming removed 7 bases at V and 3 bases at J, with 14 bases between. The CDR3 nucleotides read TGTGCCAGCACCATTGAGGTCGGGACAGATACGCAGTATTTT. Translation gives CASTIEVGTDTQYF.